This T cell receptor (beta chain) was retrieved from a study of beta chain features in type 1 diabetes. Study-wide points: Diminished insertions and augmented deletions at VDJ junctions characterized type 1 diabetes patients. Within patients, naive, central memory and Treg TCRB repertoires seemed more similar than within healthy donors.

The CDR3 sequence is 16 residues long. Germline V gene data show CDR1 as SGHTA and CDR2 as FQGNSA. V dropped 5 bases and J dropped 9; count of bases not matched to a gene: 12. Sequencing targeted expressed TCRB transcripts, as all isolated RNA had been reverse transcribed. Regulatory, naive and central memory T cell samples averaged around 3.6 million reads. Profiled with immunoSEQ multiplex PCR; TCRdb holds only in-frame clones, not every one. The top ten hold 2% to 2.5% of the sample, which has approximately 38,000 clones, 64% seen once. Points on this clone: Its specificity is unknown.

The V call is TRBV7-2, the J call TRBJ2-1, with 11 bases identical to TRBD2. The clonotype originates from a woman aged 25 to 39 in good health. The sample taken for sequencing was Tregs from blood. Written as DNA, the CDR3 is TGTGCCAGCAGCCGTTTTCCCGGGACTAGCGGAAGTGAGCAGTTCTTC. This translates into CASSRFPGTSGSEQFF. The whole variable domain, filled in from reference TRBV7-2 and TRBJ2-1, reads GAGVSQSPSNKVTEKGKDVELRCDPISGHTALYWYRQSLGQGLEFLIYFQGNSAPDKSGLPSDRFSAERTGGSVSTLTIQRTQQEDSAVYLCASSRFPGTSGSEQFFGPGTRLTVL.